This TCR beta chain was documented in a study of technical replicates of blood from several donors. TCRdb keeps only in-frame clones here, not all; method: immunoSEQ multiplex PCR. The data show approximately 95,000 clones, 95% seen once. The sample was T cells isolated from PBMCs. This sequence was found in a human donor in good health.

CDR3 sequence: CASSLLLGGGNEQFF. The CDR3 DNA sequence: TGTGCCAGTAGTCTCCTCTTGGGAGGAGGCAATGAGCAGTTCTTC. The chain employs TRBV19 and TRBJ2-1, with a weak D call TRBD2 (6 bases). The V gene lost 5 bases and the J gene lost 6 bases, with 17 bases spanning the gap. There are 15 residues in the CDR3. Germline assignment: CDR1 LNHDA and CDR2 SQIVND (reference sequence).